This record concerns one T cell receptor beta chain sequence. What it binds is unknown. This sample is part of a study of tumor-infiltrating lymphocytes in localized non-small cell lung cancer. Study-level background: The cohort mixed smokers and never-smokers, several histologies, and some post-neoadjuvant-chemotherapy samples.

From germline, CDR1 is MGHRA and CDR2 YSYEKL. This CDR3 is built from 12 residues. The V end was cut by 1 base, the J end by 5 bases, with 5 bases between. The protocol was immunoSEQ multiplex PCR, while the TCRdb copy is restricted to in-frame clones and leaves out a portion. The repertoire holds about 17,000 clones, with around 82% as singletons. General observations from the study: Immunotypes IM1 and IM2 had similar TCR-derived T-cell fractions. Available tissue quantity limited TCR sequencing to a patient subset.

The sequenced material came from uninvolved lung tissue not adjacent to the tumor. The receptor was derived from a human donor with non-small cell lung cancer. The chain couples TRBV4-1 to TRBJ1-2; unclear D gene. The CDR3 loop reads CASSQGIYGYTF. For the CDR3, the DNA is TGCGCCAGCAGCCAAGGGATTTATGGCTACACCTTC.